This is a list of T cell receptor beta chains from one sample in a study of cytomegalovirus exposure and HLA in healthy donors. Profiling relied on immunoSEQ multiplex PCR, and the TCRdb table lists in-frame clones only, not all of them. Here the sample spans around 100,000 clones, around three quarters being singletons. Sequences were obtained from PBMCs. These receptors originate from a female donor in good health and CMV-seropositive. CDR3s include the opening cysteine and the closing phenylalanine or tryptophan. The order of the fields is V gene, J gene, D gene, clone size, CDR3 DNA, CDR3 protein. The D gene is left open where the match is weak. Clone size is shown for a subset of rows, as once, few, many or a class of expanded clone.

TRBV7-9,TRBJ2-6,-,-,TGTTCCAGCAGTACCGGGACACGCTCTGGGGCCAACGTCCTGACTTTC,CSSSTGTRSGANVLTF
TRBV18,TRBJ2-7,TRBD2,-,TGTGCCAGCTCACCAGCGGGAGGGCTAGGGGTCGAGCAGTACTTC,CASSPAGGLGVEQYF
TRBV6-4,TRBJ2-6,-,-,TGTGCCAGCAGCCTAGAGGGGGAGACCAACGTCCTGACTTTC,CASSLEGETNVLTF
TRBV29-1,TRBJ2-5,-,-,TGCAGCGTGGCACAGAGTATTCAAGAGACCCAGTACTTC,CSVAQSIQETQYF
TRBV19,TRBJ1-5,-,-,TGTGCCAGTAGGACCGAGGTACAGGGCAATCAGCCCCAGCATTTT,CASRTEVQGNQPQHF
TRBV13,TRBJ1-3,TRBD1,-,TGTGCCAGCAGCTCCAGGGGGTCTGGAAACACCATATATTTT,CASSSRGSGNTIYF
TRBV9,TRBJ1-1,-,once,TGTGCCAGCAGCTCAACAGGGTATACTGAAGCTTTCTTT,CASSSTGYTEAFF
TRBV6-6,TRBJ2-1,TRBD2,-,TGTGCCAGCAGGCCCCCGGGAGGACTAGCGAGTAATGAGCAGTTCTTC,CASRPPGGLASNEQFF
TRBV6-1,TRBJ1-4,-,-,TGTGCCACCTCGGGGGTGACGGAGGAAAAACTGTTTTTT,CATSGVTEEKLFF
TRBV7-9,TRBJ2-1,TRBD2,once,TGTGCCAGCAGCCGCGCCGGGACTAGCGTATCATTCTCCTACAATGAGCAGTTCTTC,CASSRAGTSVSFSYNEQFF
TRBV7-9,TRBJ2-7,TRBD2,-,TGTGCCAGCAGTCCGGGAGGGGTTCGTGAGCAGTACTTC,CASSPGGVREQYF
TRBV7-6,TRBJ2-3,-,-,TGTGCCAGCAGCTTCAGGGGCATCCGGACAGATACGCAGTATTTT,CASSFRGIRTDTQYF
TRBV6-5,TRBJ2-7,-,-,TGTGCCAGCAGTTCACAGGGAATGGGCGAGCAGTACTTC,CASSSQGMGEQYF
TRBV30,TRBJ2-7,-,-,TGTGCCTGGAGTGGCCTCAACGGGGATCCCTACGAGCAGTACTTC,CAWSGLNGDPYEQYF
TRBV6-6,TRBJ1-1,TRBD1,-,TGTGCCAGCAGTTACGTCGGACAGGGGAACACTGAAGCTTTCTTT,CASSYVGQGNTEAFF
TRBV7-2,TRBJ1-5,-,-,TGTGCCAGCAGTTTAAGTTCTGCGGGCAATCAGCCCCAGCATTTT,CASSLSSAGNQPQHF
TRBV7-9,TRBJ2-7,-,-,TGTGCCAGCAGCTTACCAGGGACATCCTACGAGCAGTACTTC,CASSLPGTSYEQYF
TRBV30,TRBJ2-7,-,-,TGTGCCTGGAGGACTCATAATTCCTACGAGCAGTACTTC,CAWRTHNSYEQYF
TRBV19,TRBJ1-5,-,-,TGTGCCAGTAGTTCGGCAGGGGTGCAGCCCCAGCATTTT,CASSSAGVQPQHF
TRBV20-1,TRBJ2-7,TRBD1,once,TGCAGTGCGCCGGACAGGTACGAGCAGTACTTC,CSAPDRYEQYF
TRBV5-1,TRBJ2-1,TRBD2,-,TGCGCCAGCAGGCTGGCTAGCGGTTACAATGAGCAGTTCTTC,CASRLASGYNEQFF
TRBV10-3,TRBJ2-4,-,-,TGTGCCATCAGTGGAGGGGGGGAGGAGGGCAAAAACATTCAGTACTTC,CAISGGGEEGKNIQYF
TRBV25-1,TRBJ2-1,-,-,TGTGCCAGCAGCTCGATGGGGGGACCCTACAATGAGCAGTTCTTC,CASSSMGGPYNEQFF
TRBV9,TRBJ2-3,TRBD2,-,TGTGCCAGCAGCCCGCGGGGGGGATTCACAGATACGCAGTATTTT,CASSPRGGFTDTQYF
TRBV2,TRBJ2-1,TRBD2,-,TGTGCCAGCAGGCCCCAAATAGCGGGGGGAGTCAATGAGCAGTTCTTC,CASRPQIAGGVNEQFF
TRBV2,TRBJ1-2,-,-,TGTGCCAGCAGTGAGGCAGGCAACTATGGCTACACCTTC,CASSEAGNYGYTF
TRBV6-5,TRBJ2-7,TRBD2,-,TGTGCCAGCAGTTACGGGGGGGGGTCCTACGAGCAGTACTTC,CASSYGGGSYEQYF
TRBV29-1,TRBJ1-5,-,-,TGCAGCGTAGCCGACAGCTATAGCAATCAGCCCCAGCATTTT,CSVADSYSNQPQHF
TRBV6-6,TRBJ2-7,TRBD1,few,TGTGCCAGCAGTACCGGACAGGGGGGGGAGCAGTACTTC,CASSTGQGGEQYF
TRBV7-2,TRBJ1-1,TRBD1,-,TGTGCCAGCAGCTTGATGGACAGGGTCACTGAAGCTTTCTTT,CASSLMDRVTEAFF
TRBV11-2,TRBJ1-1,-,-,TGTGCCAGCAGCTTACGCGGGATGAACACTGAAGCTTTCTTT,CASSLRGMNTEAFF
TRBV4-3,TRBJ2-7,TRBD1,once,TGCGCCAGCAGCCAGGGGACAGGGTCCGGCCAGCAGTACTTC,CASSQGTGSGQQYF
TRBV7-9,TRBJ1-1,-,-,TGTGCCAGCATTCCGGTCACCGGGATAATGAACACTGAAGCTTTCTTT,CASIPVTGIMNTEAFF
TRBV7-9,TRBJ1-5,TRBD1,-,TGTGCCAGCAGCTCCCACAGGGGTGGCAATCAGCCCCAGCATTTT,CASSSHRGGNQPQHF
TRBV18,TRBJ1-1,TRBD1,-,TGTGCCAGCTCAATGCAGGGGGTGAACACTGAAGCTTTCTTT,CASSMQGVNTEAFF
TRBV5-8,TRBJ1-6,-,-,TGTGCCAGCAGCAAGGAGACAGGTGTTTCACCCCTCCACTTT,CASSKETGVSPLHF
TRBV7-9,TRBJ1-1,-,-,TGTGCCAGCAGCTTAGATCCGGAGAGCCCTGAAGCTTTCTTT,CASSLDPESPEAFF
TRBV25-1,TRBJ1-6,TRBD1,-,TGTGCCAGCAGTGAAGGATGGGGGACAGATAATTCACCCCTCCACTTT,CASSEGWGTDNSPLHF
TRBV10-1,TRBJ2-1,TRBD2,-,TGCGCCAGCAGTGTTGGCGGGGGCTCCTACAATGAGCAGTTCTTC,CASSVGGGSYNEQFF
TRBV7-9,TRBJ2-7,-,-,TGTTCCAGCAGCAGTACAGGTACTATGCTGACCTACGAGCAGTACTTC,CSSSSTGTMLTYEQYF
TRBV2,TRBJ2-1,TRBD1,once,TGTGCCAGCAGGGACGGGACAGCATACAATGAGCAGTTCTTC,CASRDGTAYNEQFF
TRBV6-5,TRBJ1-2,TRBD1,-,TGTGCCAGCAGTCCCCGTAACAGGGGGGTTGGCTACACCTTC,CASSPRNRGVGYTF
TRBV5-4,TRBJ2-7,TRBD1,-,TGTGCCAGCAGCCTCTCCGGGACAGCGAACTACGAGCAGTACTTC,CASSLSGTANYEQYF
TRBV5-1,TRBJ1-4,TRBD1,-,TGCGCCAGCAGCTTGATAAGGGGGCGAGACGAAAAACTGTTTTTT,CASSLIRGRDEKLFF
TRBV30,TRBJ1-2,-,-,TGTGCCTGGAGTTGGACTTCTCATGGCTACACCTTC,CAWSWTSHGYTF
TRBV19,TRBJ1-5,-,-,TGTGCCAGTAGTATCCAAGGGGCGAGCAATCAGCCCCAGCATTTT,CASSIQGASNQPQHF
TRBV5-1,TRBJ2-1,TRBD2,-,TGCGCCAGCAGCTTGGACCCGACTAGCGGGGGGGGCAATGAGCAGTTCTTC,CASSLDPTSGGGNEQFF
TRBV19,TRBJ1-5,TRBD1,-,TGTGCCAGTAGTCCAGGGACAGGGGGTCAGCCCCAGCATTTT,CASSPGTGGQPQHF
TRBV21-1,TRBJ2-1,-,few,TGTGCCAGCAGCAGCGTTGTGGTGGCCGGGACTAAATACAATGAGCAGTTCTTC,CASSSVVVAGTKYNEQFF
TRBV13,TRBJ2-3,TRBD1,-,TGTGCCAGCAGCTTACAGGGGGCGGGAGATACGCAGTATTTT,CASSLQGAGDTQYF
TRBV7-2,TRBJ1-4,TRBD1,-,TGTGCCAGCAGCAGACAGGGAATCAATGAAAAACTGTTTTTT,CASSRQGINEKLFF
TRBV16,TRBJ1-1,TRBD1,-,TGTGCCAGCAGCCAATCAAGGGGGCAGGCCACTGAAGCTTTCTTT,CASSQSRGQATEAFF
TRBV30,TRBJ2-2,TRBD2,-,TGTGCCTGGAGTGAGAGCGGGGGAAACACCGGGGAGCTGTTTTTT,CAWSESGGNTGELFF
TRBV5-4,TRBJ2-3,TRBD1,-,TGTGCCAGCAGCCCGGGACAGGGAGGCGCAGATACGCAGTATTTT,CASSPGQGGADTQYF
TRBV18,TRBJ2-2,TRBD2,-,TGTGCCAGCTCCCGACGGGAGGGAGGCCTGAACACCGGGGAGCTGTTTTTT,CASSRREGGLNTGELFF
TRBV6-6,TRBJ2-1,TRBD2,-,TGTGCCAGCAGTTACGGAGGGAGCGGGGCAGGTGAGCAGTTCTTC,CASSYGGSGAGEQFF
TRBV7-2,TRBJ2-2,TRBD2,-,TGTGCCAGCAGCCAAAGTGCCCTAGCGGGGAACACCGGGGAGCTGTTTTTT,CASSQSALAGNTGELFF
TRBV7-8,TRBJ2-3,TRBD1,-,TGTGCCAGCAGCCGTACCGGACAGGTCACAGATACGCAGTATTTT,CASSRTGQVTDTQYF
TRBV10-1,TRBJ2-1,-,-,TGCGCCAGCACCCCTAGAGTGAGGTATGAGCAGTTCTTC,CASTPRVRYEQFF